The 22 T cell receptor beta chains presented below share a single source sample, sequenced in a study of T cell changes during pregnancy in multiple sclerosis. Method: immunoSEQ multiplex PCR; TCRdb's copy keeps in-frame clones and lacks some. Among over 55,000 clones, roughly 90% were seen once, and the ten largest hold about 2.5%. Material: peripheral blood, obtained in the first trimester of pregnancy. These receptors were obtained from a female donor with multiple sclerosis, enrolled in a pregnancy study.

The chain couples TRBV25-1 to TRBJ2-7; 9 bases line up with TRBD1. V shed 3 bases, J shed 2 bases, and the junction held 2 bases outside the gene matches. Germline V CDR1 and CDR2: MGHDK, SYGVNS. CDR3 length: 14 residues. DNA for the CDR3: TGTGCCAGCAGTGATGGGACAGGGCCCTACGAGCAGTACTTC. Its translation is CASSDGTGPYEQYF.

V gene TRBV28 combines with J gene TRBJ1-1; 9 bases match TRBD1. Germline values: CDR1 MDHEN, CDR2 SYDVKM. This CDR3 is built from 15 residues. The trim removed 2 bases at V and 6 bases at J, leaving 7 bases unmatched. CDR3 protein: CASSLTGQGAAEAFF. The CDR3 coding sequence is TGTGCCAGCAGTTTAACGGGACAGGGAGCCGCTGAAGCTTTCTTT.

This chain uses TRBV7-2 with TRBJ2-7; no firm D call. This CDR3 is built from 13 residues. The V gene's germline CDR1 is SGHTA and CDR2 FQGNSA. Trimming stripped 5 bases from V and 2 bases from J, with 10 bases between. In nucleotides, the CDR3 is TGTGCCAGCAGCCCTAGTACCACCTACGAGCAGTACTTC. Amino acid sequence: CASSPSTTYEQYF.

The chain carries TRBV6-5 and TRBJ2-5; perhaps TRBD1 as D (5 bases). V was pared by 5 bases and J by 6 bases, with 13 bases between. Germline values: CDR1 MNHEY, CDR2 SVGAGI. The CDR3 extends over 13 amino acids. CDR3 protein: CASSDREPQTQYF. As DNA, the CDR3 is TGTGCCAGCAGTGACAGAGAACCTCAGACCCAGTACTTC.

The chain has TRBV5-4 and TRBJ2-1; D is possibly TRBD2 (6 bases). CDR1 is SGHNT, CDR2 YYREEE, per germline (reference sequence). V lost 2 bases, J lost 2 bases, and 17 bases lay in between. This CDR3 is built from 17 residues. CDR3 in amino acids: CASSFGSSGTTYNEQFF. The CDR3 bases are TGTGCCAGCAGCTTCGGTAGTAGCGGAACAACCTACAATGAGCAGTTCTTC.

The chain couples TRBV7-9 to TRBJ2-1; TRBD2 matches 8 bases. CDR3 size: 18 residues. The germline gives CDR1 SEHNR, CDR2 FQNEAQ (reference sequence). The J segment lost 2 bases and the V segment lost 1 base, leaving 10 bases of the junction unmatched. CDR3: CASSLDGRGGGTYNEQFF. The CDR3 region has the DNA TGTGCCAGCAGCTTAGATGGCCGGGGCGGGGGGACCTACAATGAGCAGTTCTTC. Based on the CDR3 plus reference TRBV7-9 and TRBJ2-1, the full variable domain is DTGVSQNPRHKITKRGQNVTFRCDPISEHNRLYWYRQTLGQGPEFLTYFQNEAQLEKSRLLSDRFSAERPKGSFSTLEIQRTEQGDSAMYLCASSLDGRGGGTYNEQFFGPGTRLTVL.

The gene calls are TRBV11-3 and TRBJ2-1, with 8 bases matching TRBD2. V was pared by 6 bases and J by 4 bases, with 8 bases of the junction left unmatched. This CDR3 comprises 15 residues. The germline CDR1 and CDR2 sequences are SGHNT and YENEEA. CDR3 region: CASSSGIGVYNEQFF. The CDR3 nucleotides are TGTGCCAGCAGTAGCGGGATAGGGGTTTACAATGAGCAGTTCTTC.

The rearrangement links TRBV23-1 to TRBJ1-1, with a possible D match to TRBD1 (6 bases). TRBV23-1 is an open reading frame whose function is uncertain. The CDR3 extends over 13 amino acids. Trimming stripped 11 bases from V and 5 bases from J, with 18 bases between. As DNA, the CDR3 is TGCGCCGACGGCGGGGGCGCGTGGACTGAAGCTTTCTTT. Translated, it gives CADGGGAWTEAFF.

The chain carries TRBV15 and TRBJ2-3; D is possibly TRBD2 (6 bases). CDR1 is LNHNV and CDR2 is YYDKDF in the germline V gene (reference sequence). There are 14 residues in the CDR3. The V gene lost 0 bases and the J gene lost 3 bases, with 7 bases spanning the gap. As DNA, the CDR3 is TGTGCCACCAGCAGAGATGGAGGGACAGATACGCAGTATTTT. It translates to CATSRDGGTDTQYF.

The chain employs TRBV7-2 and TRBJ2-7; 16 positions match TRBD2. The CDR3 spans 19 residues. V lost 5 bases to trimming and J lost 2 bases; unmatched junction nucleotides: 12. Germline CDR1 reads SGHTA; CDR2 reads FQGNSA. CDR3 sequence reads: CASSPYPGLAGGKPYEQYF. The CDR3 DNA reads TGTGCCAGCAGCCCCTACCCGGGACTAGCGGGAGGGAAGCCCTACGAGCAGTACTTC. Looking up the rest from reference TRBV7-2 and TRBJ2-7 gives the full variable domain: GAGVSQSPSNKVTEKGKDVELRCDPISGHTALYWYRQSLGQGLEFLIYFQGNSAPDKSGLPSDRFSAERTGGSVSTLTIQRTQQEDSAVYLCASSPYPGLAGGKPYEQYFGPGTRLTVT.

This clone was counted between two and nine times. The genes are TRBV28 and TRBJ2-2, with 14 nucleotides matching TRBD2. Germline trimming cut 3 bases from V and 7 bases from J; bases unmatched to any gene: 7. The germline gives CDR1 MDHEN, CDR2 SYDVKM. The CDR3 extends over 17 amino acids. CDR3 sequence reads: CASSFGTSGSFSGELFF. CDR3 sequence (DNA): TGTGCCAGCAGTTTCGGGACTAGCGGGAGTTTTAGCGGGGAGCTGTTTTTT.

The chain has TRBV5-1 and TRBJ2-1, with 10 positions matching TRBD1. Germline V lookup: CDR1 SGHRS, CDR2 YFSETQ. The CDR3 runs 18 residues. With V trimmed by 4 bases and J by 0 bases, 10 bases remained unmatched. In nucleotides, the CDR3 is TGCGCCAGCAGCCTGCGGACAGGGGGTATCAACTCCTACAATGAGCAGTTCTTC. Encoded protein: CASSLRTGGINSYNEQFF.

The chain links TRBV4-2 to TRBJ1-2, with 10 nucleotides matching TRBD1. Trimming removed 2 bases from V and 3 bases from J; junction bases left unmatched: 12. The CDR3 is 18 amino acids. Germline CDR1 LGHNA, CDR2 YNFKEQ. CDR3 coding DNA: TGTGCCAGCAGCCAATTTCGCAACCGGGACAGGGGAGACTATGGCTACACCTTC. It codes for CASSQFRNRDRGDYGYTF.

This clone was recorded only once. The chain is built from TRBV29-1 and TRBJ2-1, with TRBD2 matching 10 bases. J lost 2 bases, V lost 4 bases, and 5 bases had no gene match. The germline V gene encodes CDR1 SQVTM and CDR2 ANQGSEA. The CDR3 length is 15 residues. The CDR3 protein is CSVAALAGAYNEQFF. DNA for the CDR3: TGCAGCGTTGCCGCTCTAGCGGGAGCCTACAATGAGCAGTTCTTC.

V is TRBV4-1 and J is TRBJ2-7; 8 nucleotides align to TRBD2. Germline values: CDR1 MGHRA, CDR2 YSYEKL. Trimming took 1 base from V and 3 from J; bases not matched to a gene: 11. This CDR3 is 17 amino acids long. In DNA form, the CDR3 reads TGCGCCAGCAGCCAAGTTCAGCGGGAGTTTTCCCTCTACGAGCAGTACTTC. This translates into CASSQVQREFSLYEQYF.

A remark on this clone: This same CDR3 is encoded by further DNA sequences in the sample. The chain carries TRBV7-9 and TRBJ2-7, with TRBD2 matching 14 bases. Per germline, CDR1 SEHNR and CDR2 FQNEAQ (reference sequence). The V segment lost 6 bases and the J segment 6 bases; nucleotides outside the gene matches: 7. The CDR3 is 15 amino acids. CDR3 in DNA: TGTGCCAGCAGGCCGGGACTAGCGGGAGAGGGCGAGCAGTACTTC. Translation gives CASRPGLAGEGEQYF.

This clone has only a few counts. The J gene is TRBJ2-1, the V gene TRBV28; D is possibly TRBD2 (6 bases). Trimming removed 4 bases from V and 3 bases from J, with 13 bases in between. This CDR3 spans 15 amino acids. Germline V CDR1 and CDR2: MDHEN, SYDVKM. CDR3 protein: CASSSREVSYNEQFF. The DNA for the CDR3 is TGTGCCAGCAGTTCTAGGGAGGTTAGCTACAATGAGCAGTTCTTC.

The chain uses TRBV6-1 and TRBJ2-1, with 7 bases aligning to TRBD1. The CDR3 has 15 residues. The junction had 11 bases not matched to a gene; V was cut back by 3 bases and J by 9 bases. CDR1 and CDR2 from the germline V gene are MNHNS and SASEGT. CDR3 bases: TGTGCCAGCAGTGACACTTGGTACAGGGGCGGTGAGCAGTTCTTC. Protein product: CASSDTWYRGGEQFF.

This chain uses TRBV27 with TRBJ2-1; 13 bases line up with TRBD2. J was trimmed by 2 bases and V by 5 bases; bases with no gene match: 3. Germline V CDR1 and CDR2: MNHEY, SMNVEV (reference sequence). This CDR3 region has 16 residues. The CDR3 DNA follows: TGTGCCAGCAGTCTCGGGACTAGCGGGACCTACAATGAGCAGTTCTTC. Its protein is CASSLGTSGTYNEQFF.

In its sample, this clone was seen once. The chain recombines TRBV6-1 with TRBJ2-1; no firm D call. V lost 2 bases, J lost 9 bases, and 8 bases lay in between. Germline CDR1 reads MNHNS; CDR2 reads SASEGT. The CDR3 contains 12 residues. The CDR3 region has the DNA TGTGCCAGCAGTGAACGGTACGGTGAGCAGTTCTTC. It yields the protein CASSERYGEQFF.

The sample holds one count of this clone. The CDR3 loop is CASSVAPTSGTPGDTQYF. DNA for the CDR3: TGTGCCAGCAGCGTAGCTCCAACTAGCGGGACCCCGGGGGATACGCAGTATTTT. The chain links TRBV9 to TRBJ2-3; 10 positions agree with TRBD2. This CDR3 contains 18 residues. CDR1 is SGDLS, CDR2 YYNGEE, per germline. The ends lost 0 bases at V and 6 bases at J; junction bases unmatched: 13.

The chain uses TRBV10-3 and TRBJ2-7; TRBD2 might be the D (6 bases). The CDR3 length is 14 residues. V lost 6 bases, J lost 0 bases, and 12 bases lay in between. Germline values: CDR1 ENHRY, CDR2 SYGVKD. Written as DNA, the CDR3 is TGTGCCATCAGGGGGGGAATGAGCTCCTACGAGCAGTACTTC. This translates into CAIRGGMSSYEQYF.